Described below is a single T cell receptor beta chain sequence and its context. The antigen is undetermined. This entry belongs to a study of shared clonotypes between healthy human individuals. The study's findings and limits: Larger estimated richness was generally seen in naive subsets than in memory subsets.

Produced via immunoSEQ multiplex PCR; TCRdb's table is partial and in-frame only. This repertoire shows 2,500,000 or so clones, over 85% found once; its top ten account for 0.36%. This sequence was found in a man younger than 30 in good health. Some clones in this sample may be carry-over from other donors' samples. Sequencing was done on a sample of naive CD4+ T cells from PBMCs. Documented subset: CD45RA+ positively selected.

The CDR3 DNA follows: TGTGCCTGGAGTGTAGGGTACCAGGGGGGCACCGGGGAGCTGTTTTTT. Protein: CAWSVGYQGGTGELFF. The V gene is TRBV30, the J gene TRBJ2-2, with a tentative D call TRBD1 (7 bases). V was trimmed by 0 bases and J by 4 bases, leaving 15 bases between them. The CDR3 is 16 residues long. Germline CDR1 reads GTSNPN; CDR2 reads SVGIG (reference sequence).